Below are 21 T cell receptor beta chains sequenced from a single sample in a study of cytomegalovirus exposure and HLA in healthy donors. Repertoires were generated with immunoSEQ multiplex PCR, while TCRdb's copy carries only in-frame clones and drops some. This table holds 90,000 or so clones, 85% found once. Specimen: PBMCs. Receptors were obtained from a man aged 18 to 30 in good health and CMV-seropositive.

This chain links TRBV27 with TRBJ2-3; 8 bases fit TRBD2. The CDR3 consists of 14 residues. J was trimmed by 4 bases and V by 6 bases; bases with no gene match: 6. Looked up from germline, CDR1 is MNHEY and CDR2 is SMNVEV (reference sequence). The CDR3 protein is CASRKLAEPDTQYF. In nucleotides, the CDR3 is TGTGCCAGCAGGAAACTAGCGGAGCCAGATACGCAGTATTTT.

The gene calls are TRBV11-2 and TRBJ1-5; D not certain. The CDR3 spans 15 residues. CDR1 and CDR2 (germline): SGHAT, FQNNGV. V shed 1 base and J shed 8 bases, with 15 bases lying between them. CDR3 DNA: TGTGCCAGCAGCTTAGGGGCGGGAAGCCTAGAGCCCCAGCATTTT. Translating gives CASSLGAGSLEPQHF. Full variable domain (missing parts from reference TRBV11-2 and TRBJ1-5): EAGVAQSPRYKIIEKRQSVAFWCNPISGHATLYWYQQILGQGPKLLIQFQNNGVVDDSQLPKDRFSAERLKGVDSTLKIQPAKLEDSAVYLCASSLGAGSLEPQHFGDGTRLSIL.

The chain employs TRBV30 and TRBJ2-1, with TRBD2 as a possible D gene (6 bases). The CDR3 spans 15 residues. Trimming cost V 3 bases and J 4 bases, with 16 bases left between them. The germline gives CDR1 GTSNPN, CDR2 SVGIG (reference sequence). DNA of the CDR3: TGTGCCTGGAGCGCCGGGACTTCCGCTTACAATGAGCAGTTCTTC. Translating gives CAWSAGTSAYNEQFF.

In DNA form, the CDR3 reads TGCGCCAGCAGTCAATCGACCGGGGTGGGGAGCACGCAGTATTTT. It translates to CASSQSTGVGSTQYF. The chain has TRBV23-1 and TRBJ2-3, with a possible D match to TRBD2 (5 bases). TRBV23-1 is treated as an ORF (open reading frame) with a function not yet certain. The CDR3 spans 15 residues. Deletions cut 0 bases from V and 9 bases from J, with 16 bases between.

In its sample, this clone was seen once. The J gene is TRBJ2-1, the V gene TRBV9; 9 nucleotides align to TRBD1. This CDR3 spans 15 amino acids. J gave up 3 bases and V 2 bases, and 3 bases lay outside the gene matches. The V gene's germline CDR1 is SGDLS and CDR2 YYNGEE. CDR3 in amino acids: CASSVGTGIYNEQFF. The DNA for the CDR3 is TGTGCCAGCAGCGTCGGGACAGGGATCTACAATGAGCAGTTCTTC.

The chain uses TRBV18 and TRBJ2-1, with 7 nucleotides matching TRBD2. This CDR3 region has 16 residues. Losses at the gene ends were 6 bases for V and 0 bases for J; bases not matched to a gene: 8. CDR1 and CDR2 (germline): KGHSH, LQKENI. The CDR3 reads CASSLSGQYSYNEQFF. The DNA for the CDR3 is TGTGCCAGCTCCCTTAGCGGGCAATACTCCTACAATGAGCAGTTCTTC.

The V call is TRBV5-1, the J call TRBJ2-2; 8 bases line up with TRBD1. CDR1 SGHRS and CDR2 YFSETQ come from the germline V gene. This CDR3 has 14 residues. V shed 2 bases, J shed 3 bases, and the junction held 0 bases outside the gene matches. The CDR3 reads CASSLQGDTGELFF. CDR3 nucleotides: TGCGCCAGCAGCTTACAGGGGGACACCGGGGAGCTGTTTTTT.

This clone turned up a few times. The chain couples TRBV5-1 to TRBJ1-3; D uncertain. Per the germline V gene, CDR1 is SGHRS and CDR2 is YFSETQ. The CDR3 sequence is 14 residues long. Trimming stripped 0 bases from V and 5 bases from J, with 9 bases between. CDR3 in amino acids: CASSLGGRRNTIYF. CDR3 nucleotide sequence: TGCGCCAGCAGCTTGGGCGGGCGTAGAAACACCATATATTTT. Looking up the rest from reference TRBV5-1 and TRBJ1-3 gives the full variable domain: KAGVTQTPRYLIKTRGQQVTLSCSPISGHRSVSWYQQTPGQGLQFLFEYFSETQRNKGNFPGRFSGRQFSNSRSEMNVSTLELGDSALYLCASSLGGRRNTIYFGEGSWLTVV.

The genes are TRBV6-1 and TRBJ2-7; 7 bases map to TRBD2. CDR3 length: 16 residues. V gave up 0 bases and J gave up 0 bases; unmatched junction bases: 5. Germline V lookup: CDR1 MNHNS, CDR2 SASEGT. The CDR3 reads CASSEARGGSSYEQYV. The DNA for the CDR3 is TGTGCCAGCAGTGAAGCGAGGGGCGGGAGCTCCTACGAGCAGTACGTC.

This clone has a single count. The V gene is TRBV30, the J gene TRBJ1-5; 9 bases agree with TRBD1. The ends lost 0 bases at V and 3 bases at J; junction bases unmatched: 3. This CDR3 is 15 amino acids long. CDR1 is GTSNPN, CDR2 SVGIG, per germline (reference sequence). DNA for the CDR3: TGTGCCTGGAGTGTAGGGACAGGGATCAATCAGCCCCAGCATTTT. Its protein is CAWSVGTGINQPQHF.

The CDR3 loop is CAWSSPSTNEKLFF. DNA of the CDR3: TGTGCCTGGAGTTCCCCTTCAACTAATGAAAAACTGTTTTTT. This chain connects TRBV30 to TRBJ1-4; D is unclear. This CDR3 region has 14 residues. In germline, CDR1 is GTSNPN, CDR2 SVGIG (reference sequence). V was clipped by 2 bases and J by 0 bases, with 7 bases between them.

The rearrangement uses TRBV6-6 and TRBJ2-1, with no clear D. Germline assignment: CDR1 MNHNY and CDR2 SVGAGI (reference sequence). The CDR3 is 15 amino acids. The V end lost 2 bases, the J end lost 2 bases, and 10 bases lay between the germline ends. CDR3 sequence (DNA): TGTGCCAGCAGTTACCTGGCGGAGCCCTACAATGAGCAGTTCTTC. Translating it yields CASSYLAEPYNEQFF.

This chain connects TRBV7-9 to TRBJ2-3; TRBD1 matches at 8 bases. V lost 5 bases and J lost 4; bases outside the gene matches: 11. The CDR3 runs to 16 residues. Germline CDR1 and CDR2: SEHNR and FQNEAQ (reference sequence). The CDR3 sequence is CASSPGQGQRADTQYF. For the CDR3, the DNA is TGTGCCAGCAGCCCCGGACAGGGCCAAAGGGCAGATACGCAGTATTTT.

The V call is TRBV11-3, the J call TRBJ2-1; 10 bases agree with TRBD2. The J segment lost 4 bases and the V segment lost 5 bases, leaving 2 bases of the junction unmatched. This CDR3 has 14 residues. Germline V lookup: CDR1 SGHNT, CDR2 YENEEA. The CDR3 region is CASSRAGGYNEQFF. Written as DNA, the CDR3 is TGTGCCAGCAGCCGAGCGGGAGGGTACAATGAGCAGTTCTTC. Full variable domain (rest looked up from reference TRBV11-3 and TRBJ2-1): EAGVVQSPRYKIIEKKQPVAFWCNPISGHNTLYWYLQNLGQGPELLIRYENEEAVDDSQLPKDRFSAERLKGVDSTLKIQPAELGDSAVYLCASSRAGGYNEQFFGPGTRLTVL.

The chain joins TRBV7-6 to TRBJ2-7; TRBD1 aligns across 7 bases. The CDR3 has 14 residues. The V gene's germline CDR1 is SGHVS and CDR2 FNYEAQ. After removal of 0 bases from V and 4 bases from J, the junction contained 3 bases not matched to a gene. CDR3 region: CASSLAGTDYEQYF. The CDR3 DNA reads TGTGCCAGCAGCTTAGCGGGGACAGATTACGAGCAGTACTTC.

This clone has a single count. The V call is TRBV5-4, the J call TRBJ2-5, with D tentatively TRBD1 (6 bases). The CDR3 totals 14 residues. V was shortened by 5 bases and J by 2 bases, with 13 bases between the two germline ends. CDR1 SGHNT and CDR2 YYREEE come from the germline V gene (reference sequence). The CDR3 DNA follows: TGTGCCAGCAGGGGTGACAGGATGCAAGAGACCCAGTACTTC. The encoded protein is CASRGDRMQETQYF.

This clone is a singleton in its sample. The V gene is TRBV29-1, the J gene TRBJ2-1, with 16 bases identical to TRBD2. The CDR3 covers 14 residues. Trimming at V came to 4 bases and at J to 7 bases, leaving 1 base not matched to a gene. Germline CDR1 SQVTM, CDR2 ANQGSEA. The CDR3 coding sequence is TGCAGCGTTGGGGGACTAGCGGGAGGGAATGAGCAGTTCTTC. Protein: CSVGGLAGGNEQFF.

This chain connects TRBV9 to TRBJ2-5; D call uncertain. The CDR3 has 12 amino acids. CDR1 SGDLS and CDR2 YYNGEE come from the germline V gene. The germline V and J ends were trimmed by 3 bases and 0 bases, with 3 bases remaining between them. CDR3: CASSADQETQYF. The CDR3 DNA reads as TGTGCCAGCAGCGCAGACCAAGAGACCCAGTACTTC.

The chain combines TRBV2 with TRBJ1-1; 11 nucleotides align to TRBD1. Looked up from germline, CDR1 is SNHLY and CDR2 is FYNNEI. The junction had 5 bases not matched to a gene; V was cut back by 7 bases and J by 4 bases. This CDR3 is 14 amino acids long. The CDR3 DNA reads as TGTGCCAGCATAGGGACAGGGGGATCCACTGAAGCTTTCTTT. Protein: CASIGTGGSTEAFF.

The genes are TRBV10-1 and TRBJ2-1; D might be TRBD2 (6 bases). The germline CDR1 and CDR2 sequences are WNHNN and SYGVQD (reference sequence). V lost 0 bases, J lost 9 bases, and 18 bases lay in between. The CDR3 runs 16 residues. The CDR3 DNA reads TGCGCCAGCAGTGAGTCCCCCCTCGGGAGCCGGGGTGAGCAGTTCTTC. This encodes CASSESPLGSRGEQFF.

The chain joins TRBV6-5 to TRBJ2-7; D ambiguous. This CDR3 region has 11 residues. Germline V gives CDR1 MNHEY, CDR2 SVGAGI. V was shortened by 5 bases and J by 3 bases, with 5 bases between the two germline ends. The CDR3 bases are TGTGCCAGCAGTCACAGCTACGAGCAGTACTTC. This translates into CASSHSYEQYF.